This T cell receptor (beta chain) was found in a study of post-analysis software for immune sequencing data (dated by TCRdb to between 2014 and 2017). In terms of the full investigation: Relapsing-remitting, secondary progressive and progressive-relapsing multiple sclerosis were recorded as disease courses, and subtype annotation was lacking for some patients. Patient repertoires were compared against about twelve previously published healthy control repertoires from donors aged about 6 to 27 years. A subset of samples was prepared in parallel using single-end sample barcoding, then pooled and co-amplified after Illumina adapter ligation.

Here is what the overall study found, with its caveats: The control group was slightly older than the multiple sclerosis patient group. Direct clustering with F measure showed strong co-clustering of samples prepared in the same batch, prompting a batch-effect correction. Compared with controls, multiple sclerosis patients had significantly lower normalized Chao1 diversity, a finding suggesting substantial peripheral T-cell clonal expansion. Patients showed significantly higher frequencies than controls for five TRBV segments, among them TRBV5-6, TRBV5-1 and TRBV20-1.

To demonstrate the VDJtools post-analysis software, TCR beta repertoires were profiled from the peripheral blood of 10 to 15 young patients with multiple sclerosis. Multiple sclerosis patients were children and adolescents aged roughly 6 to 17 years. From the cysteine up to the phenylalanine, the CDR3 has a length of 17 residues. Kept here is only the CDR3 DNA, which spans 51 bases and is read in frame from base 1. For CDR1 and CDR2, the germline V gene lists SGHTA and FQGTGA. V is shortened by 5 bases, J by 7 bases, and the region joining them spans 21 bases. This clonotype was counted a few times. Its antigen has not been determined. Base qualities are missing; no much larger clone stands one base away. The library was produced with PCR. Sequencer: Illumina HiSeq 2500. To reduce PCR and sequencing biases, unique molecular identifiers were built into the TCR beta cDNA libraries. Per 1 to 10 million input T cells, approximately 500,000 cDNA molecules were obtained, such that each molecule approximated one T cell. The patient libraries were prepared and sequenced using the same protocol as the earlier healthy control dataset. Within a given batch, samples were prepared together, multiplexed and sequenced on the same HiSeq lane. On the study's bioinformatics: Raw barcoded reads were processed with MIGEC, and single-read molecular identifier groups were discarded before consensus assembly and CDR3 extraction. VDJtools was used for post-analysis of the clonotype tables, and diversity was normalized by down-sampling every dataset to the size of the smallest sample. Repertoire overlap clustering matched CDR3 amino acid but not nucleotide sequences to correct batch-related cross-sample contamination. TCRdb took the public reads, trimmed them with fastp at Q25, ran MiXCR for clone calling and kept in-frame beta chains. CDR3 protein duplicates are merged, each entry listing the most common genes and DNA. What appears here as the V and J calls and clone size reflects TCRdb's work, not the paper's. The sample has fewer than 550,000 distinct CDR3 sequences on record, around a third of them singletons. The ten largest clonotypes hold 4.5% to 7.5% of the sample.

The sequenced sample was blood. The sequence was obtained from a girl younger than 18 with multiple sclerosis. The sequence joins TRBV7-3 to TRBJ1-6; matching of 6 bases hints at TRBD1 as the D gene. The DNA is TGTGCCAGCAGCCCCGGGACACTCCGAGGCGTGAATTCACCCCTCCACTTT. It is translated as CASSPGTLRGVNSPLHF.